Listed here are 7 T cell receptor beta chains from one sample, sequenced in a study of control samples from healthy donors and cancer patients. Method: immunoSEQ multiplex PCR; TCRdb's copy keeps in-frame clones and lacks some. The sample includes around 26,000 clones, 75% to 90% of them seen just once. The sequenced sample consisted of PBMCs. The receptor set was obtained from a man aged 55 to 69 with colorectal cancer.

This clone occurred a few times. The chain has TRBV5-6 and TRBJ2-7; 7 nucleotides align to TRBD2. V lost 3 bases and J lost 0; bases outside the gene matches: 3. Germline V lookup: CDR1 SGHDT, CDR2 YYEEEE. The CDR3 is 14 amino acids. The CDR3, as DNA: TGTGCCAGCAGCTCAACTAGCGCCTCCTACGAGCAGTACTTC. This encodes CASSSTSASYEQYF.

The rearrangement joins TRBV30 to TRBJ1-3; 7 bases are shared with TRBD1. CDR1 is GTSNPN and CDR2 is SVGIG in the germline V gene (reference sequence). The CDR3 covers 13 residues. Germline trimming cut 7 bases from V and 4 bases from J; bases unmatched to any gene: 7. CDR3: CASTGEIGNTIYF. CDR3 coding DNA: TGTGCCTCCACAGGGGAGATCGGAAACACCATATATTTT.

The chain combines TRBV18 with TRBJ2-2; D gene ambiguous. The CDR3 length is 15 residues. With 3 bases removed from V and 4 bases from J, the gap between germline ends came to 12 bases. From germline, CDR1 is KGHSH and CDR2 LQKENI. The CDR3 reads CASSPKSSPTGELFF. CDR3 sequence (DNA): TGTGCCAGCTCACCTAAGTCCAGTCCCACCGGGGAGCTGTTTTTT.

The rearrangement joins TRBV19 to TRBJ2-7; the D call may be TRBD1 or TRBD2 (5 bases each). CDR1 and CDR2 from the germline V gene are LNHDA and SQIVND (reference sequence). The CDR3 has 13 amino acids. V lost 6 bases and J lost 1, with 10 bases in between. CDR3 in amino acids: CASRGTGSYEQYF. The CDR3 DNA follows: TGTGCCAGTAGGGGGACGGGTTCCTACGAGCAGTACTTC.

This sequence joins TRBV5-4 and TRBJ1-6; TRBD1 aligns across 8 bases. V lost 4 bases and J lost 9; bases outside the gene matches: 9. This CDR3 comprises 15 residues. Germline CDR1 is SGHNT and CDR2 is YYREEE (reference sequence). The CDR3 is CASSTLGQGASPLHF. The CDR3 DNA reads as TGTGCCAGCAGCACCCTCGGACAGGGAGCTTCACCCCTCCACTTT.

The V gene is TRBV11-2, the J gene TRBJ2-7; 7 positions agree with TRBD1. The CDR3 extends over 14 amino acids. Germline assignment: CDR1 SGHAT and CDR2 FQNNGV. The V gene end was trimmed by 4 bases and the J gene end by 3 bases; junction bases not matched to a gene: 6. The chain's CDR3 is CASSSNRGNYEQYF. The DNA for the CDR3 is TGTGCCAGCAGCTCAAACAGGGGAAACTACGAGCAGTACTTC.

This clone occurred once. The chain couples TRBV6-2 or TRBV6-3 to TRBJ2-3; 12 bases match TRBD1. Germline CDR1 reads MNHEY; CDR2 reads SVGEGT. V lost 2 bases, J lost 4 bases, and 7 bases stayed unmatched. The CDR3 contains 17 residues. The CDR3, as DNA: TGTGCCAGCAGTTACCCGACCGGGACAGGGGGCTCAGATACGCAGTATTTT. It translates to CASSYPTGTGGSDTQYF.